The 15 T cell receptor beta chains listed next were all sequenced from one sample in a study of early stage breast cancer tumors (dated by TCRdb to between 2016 and 2019). Libraries were prepared through the immunoSEQ multiplex PCR assay. Imported from immuneACCESS, the table was reduced by TCRdb to in-frame sequences with V and J called. These copies leave out some clones; in studies compared against another copy, an unresolved V gene accounts for under half, and the cause of the remainder is not known. The sample table shows 6,000 to 10,000 clones, and over 60% are seen once. The top ten clonotypes cover over 6.5% of the sample. The sample taken for sequencing was breast tumor tissue. These receptors came from a person aged 70 to 80 with breast cancer.

This rearrangement joins TRBV4-2 to TRBJ2-7; D is perhaps TRBD2 (6 bases). The CDR3 consists of 15 residues. The germline V gene encodes CDR1 LGHNA and CDR2 YNFKEQ. The germline V and J ends were trimmed by 0 bases and 1 base, with 10 bases remaining between them. Here the CDR3 DNA reads TGTGCCAGCAGCCAAGATCTGGAGGGGTCCTACGAGCAGTACTTC. Translated: CASSQDLEGSYEQYF.

The CDR3 reads CASRSGQTNEKLFF. CDR3 coding DNA: TGTGCCAGCAGATCAGGGCAAACTAATGAAAAACTGTTTTTT. V gene TRBV6-5 combines with J gene TRBJ1-4; the D gene is possibly TRBD1 (5 bases). Germline CDR1 reads MNHEY; CDR2 reads SVGAGI. This CDR3 is built from 14 residues. V lost 6 bases and J lost 1, with 9 bases in between.

The chain is built from TRBV5-6 and TRBJ1-2; TRBD1 matches at 7 bases. The V gene end was trimmed by 4 bases and the J gene end by 2 bases; junction bases not matched to a gene: 8. CDR1 SGHDT and CDR2 YYEEEE come from the germline V gene. The CDR3 spans 15 residues. The CDR3 nucleotides read TGTGCCAGCAGCCCTTACCAACAGGGGAACTATGGCTACACCTTC. This gives the protein CASSPYQQGNYGYTF.

The V gene is TRBV5-1, the J gene TRBJ2-7, with 10 bases fitting TRBD2. Germline CDR1 reads SGHRS; CDR2 reads YFSETQ. This CDR3 has 15 residues. V gave up 4 bases and J gave up 0 bases; unmatched junction bases: 4. The CDR3 sequence is CASSTLAGYSYEQYF. The DNA of the CDR3 is TGCGCCAGCAGCACACTAGCGGGGTACTCCTACGAGCAGTACTTC.

The chain employs TRBV28 and TRBJ2-4; D might be TRBD2 (5 bases). With 5 bases removed from V and 3 bases from J, the gap between germline ends came to 20 bases. CDR3 length equals 17 residues. Germline V gene data show CDR1 as MDHEN and CDR2 as SYDVKM. CDR3 loop: CASSPRRTDPFKNIQYF. DNA of the CDR3: TGTGCCAGCAGTCCCAGGAGGACGGACCCCTTCAAAAACATTCAGTACTTC.

This chain joins TRBV2 and TRBJ2-7; 8 bases are a match to TRBD2. The CDR3 consists of 12 residues. The V and J ends lost 11 bases and 5 bases, in that order; junction bases with no gene match: 8. Germline V gene lookup returns CDR1 SNHLY and CDR2 FYNNEI. The CDR3, as DNA: TGTGCCTGGTCGGGCGGGGGGCACGAGCAGTACTTC. Protein: CAWSGGGHEQYF.

The chain carries TRBV19 and TRBJ1-4, with D possibly being TRBD1 (5 bases). This CDR3 has 16 amino acids. Trimming removed 7 bases from V and 0 bases from J, with 15 bases in between. CDR1 LNHDA and CDR2 SQIVND come from the germline V gene (reference sequence). The CDR3 DNA sequence: TGTGCCAGTACGGATAGGGGCCCAGCAACTAATGAAAAACTGTTTTTT. Its protein is CASTDRGPATNEKLFF.

The genes are TRBV6-5 and TRBJ1-1, with D uncertain. V shed 0 bases and J shed 5 bases, with 10 bases lying between them. The CDR3 has 14 residues. The germline gives CDR1 MNHEY, CDR2 SVGAGI. CDR3 sequence (DNA): TGTGCCAGCAGTTACTCGAGCGGATTTACTGAAGCTTTCTTT. It specifies CASSYSSGFTEAFF.

The chain joins TRBV11-2 to TRBJ2-1; the D gene is possibly TRBD2 (7 bases). Looked up from germline, CDR1 is SGHAT and CDR2 is FQNNGV. The CDR3 totals 15 residues. Trimming took 5 bases from V and 5 from J, leaving 16 bases between them. The DNA for the CDR3 is TGTGCCAGCAGCCTTAGTAGGGGGGGGCACAATGAGCAGTTCTTC. It is translated as CASSLSRGGHNEQFF. The whole variable domain, filled in from reference TRBV11-2 and TRBJ2-1, reads EAGVAQSPRYKIIEKRQSVAFWCNPISGHATLYWYQQILGQGPKLLIQFQNNGVVDDSQLPKDRFSAERLKGVDSTLKIQPAKLEDSAVYLCASSLSRGGHNEQFFGPGTRLTVL.

The chain combines TRBV11-2 with TRBJ2-7; 8 nucleotides agree with TRBD1. The CDR3 contains 15 residues. In germline, CDR1 is SGHAT, CDR2 FQNNGV. After removal of 5 bases from V and 1 base from J, the junction contained 7 bases not matched to a gene. DNA of the CDR3: TGTGCCAGCAGCCCCACCGACAGGGGATCCTACGAGCAGTACTTC. Residues: CASSPTDRGSYEQYF. Together with reference TRBV11-2 and TRBJ2-7, the CDR3 gives the full variable domain: EAGVAQSPRYKIIEKRQSVAFWCNPISGHATLYWYQQILGQGPKLLIQFQNNGVVDDSQLPKDRFSAERLKGVDSTLKIQPAKLEDSAVYLCASSPTDRGSYEQYFGPGTRLTVT.

The chain combines TRBV27 with TRBJ2-7, with D possibly TRBD2 on 5 matching bases. The V end lost 6 bases, the J end lost 3 bases, and 21 bases lay between the germline ends. The CDR3 is made up of 16 amino acids. The germline V gene has CDR1 MNHEY and CDR2 SMNVEV (reference sequence). CDR3 nucleotide sequence: TGTGCCAGCAGACAATTGAGCGGACTGAGTATCTACGAGCAGTACTTC. Amino acid sequence: CASRQLSGLSIYEQYF.

The chain has TRBV6-5 and TRBJ1-1; D may be TRBD1 (5 bases). The CDR3 has 15 amino acids. CDR1 is MNHEY, CDR2 SVGAGI, per germline. Trimming pared 6 bases from V and 5 bases from J, leaving 19 bases between. CDR3 protein: CASRGGRGRRTEAFF. The CDR3 bases are TGTGCCAGCAGGGGGGGACGGGGGAGGCGGACTGAAGCTTTCTTT.

This rearrangement joins TRBV7-9 to TRBJ1-2, with D unresolved. Trimming took off 5 bases at V and 4 bases at J, with 17 bases between the two ends. Germline V gene data show CDR1 as SEHNR and CDR2 as FQNEAQ (reference sequence). The CDR3 spans 15 residues. In DNA, the CDR3 is TGTGCCAGCAGCATCCGAGGCACTAATTTCTATGGCTACACCTTC. Translating it yields CASSIRGTNFYGYTF.

This chain joins TRBV7-2 and TRBJ1-5; D is unresolved. The germline CDR1 and CDR2 sequences are SGHTA and FQGNSA. The V end was cut by 3 bases, the J end by 4 bases, with 10 bases between. The CDR3 has 14 residues. The CDR3 loop is CASSLGSVNQPQHF. CDR3 nucleotide sequence: TGTGCCAGCAGCTTGGGCTCGGTTAATCAGCCCCAGCATTTT. The complete variable domain, with remaining parts taken from reference TRBV7-2 and TRBJ1-5, reads GAGVSQSPSNKVTEKGKDVELRCDPISGHTALYWYRQSLGQGLEFLIYFQGNSAPDKSGLPSDRFSAERTGGSVSTLTIQRTQQEDSAVYLCASSLGSVNQPQHFGDGTRLSIL.

The chain joins TRBV7-2 to TRBJ2-2, with 9 bases lining up with TRBD1. In germline, CDR1 is SGHTA, CDR2 FQGNSA. This CDR3 has 14 residues. V trimming: 5 bases; J trimming: 7 bases; junction bases outside the gene matches: 5. CDR3 nucleotides: TGTGCCAGCAGCCCACAGGGGGCGGGCGGGGAGCTGTTTTTT. Its protein is CASSPQGAGGELFF.